The 25 T cell receptor beta chains in this list originate from one sample, sequenced in a study of blood T cell repertoires in COVID-19. Produced via immunoSEQ multiplex PCR; TCRdb's table is partial and in-frame only. The table has some 330,000 clones, about 92% seen once. The sample comprised PBMCs or T cells enriched from blood (not recorded which). The receptors were gathered from a woman in her 30s who had recovered from COVID-19.

The chain uses TRBV3-1 (or the pseudogene TRBV3-2) and TRBJ2-3, with 9 bases identical to TRBD2. V lost 0 bases and J lost 3; bases outside the gene matches: 4. The CDR3 runs 16 residues. The germline gives CDR1 LGHDT, CDR2 YNNKEL (reference sequence). CDR3 in amino acids: CASSQDIGLATDTQYF. CDR3 bases: TGTGCCAGCAGCCAAGATATAGGACTAGCGACAGATACGCAGTATTTT.

The chain has TRBV2 and TRBJ1-1; 8 bases match TRBD1. The CDR3 has 15 amino acids. The V and J ends lost 5 bases and 1 base, in that order; junction bases with no gene match: 6. CDR1 is SNHLY and CDR2 is FYNNEI in the germline V gene. CDR3 residues: CASSFQGAWNTEAFF. The CDR3, as DNA: TGTGCCAGCAGTTTCCAGGGGGCGTGGAACACTGAAGCTTTCTTT.

The chain couples TRBV5-1 to TRBJ1-6, with D uncertain. V lost 0 bases and J 0 bases, leaving 7 bases between the germline ends. The germline CDR1 and CDR2 sequences are SGHRS and YFSETQ. The CDR3 has 16 amino acids. This chain's CDR3 is CASSLGGGSYNSPLHF. For the CDR3, the DNA is TGCGCCAGCAGCTTGGGGGGAGGCTCCTATAATTCACCCCTCCACTTT. Supplemented by reference TRBV5-1 and TRBJ1-6, the full variable domain reads KAGVTQTPRYLIKTRGQQVTLSCSPISGHRSVSWYQQTPGQGLQFLFEYFSETQRNKGNFPGRFSGRQFSNSRSEMNVSTLELGDSALYLCASSLGGGSYNSPLHFGNGTRLTVT.

This clone was counted once. The genes are TRBV4-1 and TRBJ2-1; D remains ambiguous. This CDR3 is 16 amino acids long. V was trimmed by 0 bases and J by 9 bases, leaving 18 bases between them. Germline CDR1 and CDR2: MGHRA and YSYEKL. The DNA for the CDR3 is TGCGCCAGCAGCCAAGAGTCCCTAGATATAGATTTTGAGCAGTTCTTC. Translation gives CASSQESLDIDFEQFF.

The rearrangement links TRBV7-6 to TRBJ2-3, with 7 nucleotides matching TRBD1. Germline V gene lookup returns CDR1 SGHVS and CDR2 FNYEAQ. This CDR3 is built from 15 residues. J was trimmed by 3 bases and V by 5 bases; bases with no gene match: 8. CDR3 protein: CASSTTGLGTDTQYF. The DNA of the CDR3 is TGTGCCAGCAGCACGACAGGGCTAGGTACAGATACGCAGTATTTT.

CDR3 sequence reads: CASSKTATAYTGELFF. DNA for the CDR3: TGTGCCAGCAGCAAGACAGCAACCGCCTACACCGGGGAGCTGTTTTTT. The gene calls are TRBV7-2 and TRBJ2-2; a possible D gene is TRBD1 (5 bases). The CDR3 is 16 amino acids. Germline CDR1 reads SGHTA; CDR2 reads FQGNSA. V was shortened by 5 bases and J by 3 bases, with 16 bases between the two germline ends.

V gene TRBV19 combines with J gene TRBJ1-5, with TRBD1 matching 7 bases. CDR3 size: 14 residues. The V gene end was trimmed by 7 bases and the J gene end by 3 bases; junction bases not matched to a gene: 6. Germline values: CDR1 LNHDA, CDR2 SQIVND (reference sequence). CDR3 DNA: TGTGCCAGTATGGGGGACAGATTCAATCAGCCCCAGCATTTT. Translating it yields CASMGDRFNQPQHF.

V is TRBV9 and J is TRBJ2-4; tentative D call: TRBD2 (5 bases). Trimming removed 0 bases at V and 4 bases at J, with 8 bases between. CDR3 length: 14 amino acids. Germline V lookup: CDR1 SGDLS, CDR2 YYNGEE. CDR3 coding DNA: TGTGCCAGCAGCGTAGGGGAGCGGAAAAACATTCAGTACTTC. Translated, it gives CASSVGERKNIQYF.

J is TRBJ1-1 and V is TRBV5-1, with 7 nucleotides matching TRBD1. The germline V gene has CDR1 SGHRS and CDR2 YFSETQ. The CDR3 is 17 amino acids. The trim removed 0 bases at V and 0 bases at J, leaving 8 bases unmatched. The CDR3 protein is CASSLVPAGQMNTEAFF. The CDR3 bases are TGCGCCAGCAGCTTGGTGCCCGCGGGACAGATGAACACTGAAGCTTTCTTT.

The genes are TRBV4-1 and TRBJ2-5, with 8 bases lining up with TRBD1. CDR1 is MGHRA and CDR2 is YSYEKL in the germline V gene. Trimming removed 5 bases from V and 2 bases from J; junction bases left unmatched: 7. The CDR3 is 15 residues long. CDR3 sequence: CASSFRDRPQETQYF. For the CDR3, the DNA is TGCGCCAGCAGCTTCCGGGACAGGCCGCAAGAGACCCAGTACTTC.

This clone appeared a single time. V usage is TRBV5-1 and J usage is TRBJ1-2; 9 bases are a match to TRBD1. Germline assignment: CDR1 SGHRS and CDR2 YFSETQ. Trimming at V came to 3 bases and at J to 6 bases, leaving 12 bases not matched to a gene. The CDR3 length is 16 residues. The CDR3 region has the DNA TGCGCCAGCAGCTCACAGGGGGCGTTATCTCTGGATGGCTACACCTTC. This translates into CASSSQGALSLDGYTF.

The chain uses TRBV11-3 and TRBJ2-3, with 9 bases identical to TRBD1. Trimming took 8 bases from V and 0 from J; bases not matched to a gene: 9. This CDR3 comprises 16 residues. CDR1 and CDR2 (germline): SGHNT, YENEEA. CDR3 amino acids: CASQMTGGPSTDTQYF. The CDR3 DNA is TGTGCCAGCCAAATGACAGGGGGGCCTAGCACAGATACGCAGTATTTT.

The V gene is TRBV18, the J gene TRBJ1-1, with 8 nucleotides matching TRBD1. Germline values: CDR1 KGHSH, CDR2 LQKENI. This CDR3 spans 15 amino acids. V was clipped by 3 bases and J by 5 bases; unmatched bases: 8. The CDR3 DNA reads TGTGCCAGCTCACCGGCCAGGGGGCAGAGGACTGAAGCTTTCTTT. It is translated as CASSPARGQRTEAFF.

The rearrangement links TRBV28 to TRBJ1-2, with 10 bases lining up with TRBD1. This CDR3 is 17 amino acids long. Germline values: CDR1 MDHEN, CDR2 SYDVKM. The J segment lost 5 bases and the V segment lost 5 bases, leaving 14 bases of the junction unmatched. The CDR3 loop reads CASSPGTGVDSGYGYTF. Written as DNA, the CDR3 is TGTGCCAGCAGTCCCGGGACAGGGGTTGATAGTGGGTATGGCTACACCTTC.

This clone has a handful of counts. The chain carries TRBV28 and TRBJ1-1; a weak D match, TRBD1 (6 bases). Trimming removed 5 bases at V and 4 bases at J, with 14 bases between. CDR3 length equals 14 residues. Germline V CDR1 and CDR2: MDHEN, SYDVKM. The CDR3 protein is CASSHRVRGTEAFF. The CDR3 bases are TGTGCCAGCAGTCACAGGGTGAGGGGCACTGAAGCTTTCTTT.

This sequence joins TRBV28 and TRBJ1-4; 7 bases fit TRBD1. This CDR3 has 14 amino acids. The V segment lost 6 bases and the J segment 3 bases; nucleotides outside the gene matches: 4. Germline V gene sequence: CDR1 MDHEN, CDR2 SYDVKM. The CDR3 sequence: CASSLGQANEKLFF. The CDR3 DNA reads as TGTGCCAGCAGCCTCGGACAGGCTAATGAAAAACTGTTTTTT.

The chain couples TRBV4-3 to TRBJ2-3, with D perhaps matching TRBD2 (7 bases). This CDR3 spans 16 amino acids. V lost 4 bases and J lost 3, with 17 bases in between. The germline V gene has CDR1 LGHNA and CDR2 YSLEER. In DNA form, the CDR3 reads TGCGCCAGCAGCCCAAATTCGGGGGGCGGAACAGATACGCAGTATTTT. Translating gives CASSPNSGGGTDTQYF.

The chain is built from TRBV18 and TRBJ2-7; 10 positions match TRBD2. V shed 3 bases and J 6 bases; nucleotides not matched to a gene: 8. This CDR3 contains 15 residues. Per the germline V gene, CDR1 is KGHSH and CDR2 is LQKENI. In DNA, the CDR3 is TGTGCCAGCTCACCGGGCCTAGCGGGAGTTGTCGAGCAGTACTTC. Translating it yields CASSPGLAGVVEQYF.

This sequence joins TRBV19 and TRBJ2-7, with TRBD1 identical over 7 bases. Losses at the gene ends were 3 bases for V and 4 bases for J; bases not matched to a gene: 9. The germline V gene encodes CDR1 LNHDA and CDR2 SQIVND (reference sequence). The length of the CDR3 is 15 residues. In DNA, the CDR3 is TGTGCCAGTAGTATTCTACAGGGGTTTGAGTACGAGCAGTACTTC. Amino acid sequence: CASSILQGFEYEQYF.

The chain combines TRBV30 with TRBJ1-1; no reliable D call. The V gene lost 6 bases and the J gene lost 3 bases, with 8 bases spanning the gap. Germline assignment: CDR1 GTSNPN and CDR2 SVGIG (reference sequence). This CDR3 has 11 residues. CDR3 DNA sequence: TGTGCCTGCCAAGAGGACACTGAAGCTTTCTTT. Translation gives CACQEDTEAFF.

This chain uses TRBV9 with TRBJ2-3; D may be TRBD2 (5 bases). V was clipped by 2 bases and J by 4 bases, with 11 bases between them. This CDR3 is built from 14 residues. Germline V lookup: CDR1 SGDLS, CDR2 YYNGEE. As DNA, the CDR3 is TGTGCCAGCAGCGTCGTCTCGGGGTCAGATACGCAGTATTTT. As protein: CASSVVSGSDTQYF.

The rearrangement uses TRBV4-2 and TRBJ2-7; D is unclear. Deletions cut 0 bases from V and 0 bases from J, with 15 bases between. This CDR3 is built from 17 residues. Germline V CDR1 and CDR2: LGHNA, YNFKEQ. Here the CDR3 reads CASSQDSSQVFSYEQYF. The CDR3 nucleotides read TGTGCCAGCAGCCAAGATAGTTCCCAGGTCTTCTCCTACGAGCAGTACTTC.

The rearrangement links TRBV7-2 to TRBJ1-2, with TRBD1 identical over 7 bases. The CDR3 is made up of 15 amino acids. Germline V gives CDR1 SGHTA, CDR2 FQGNSA. The V and J ends lost 7 bases and 4 bases, in that order; junction bases with no gene match: 12. The CDR3 here is CASTFSGRDSYGYTF. DNA for the CDR3: TGTGCCAGCACCTTCTCCGGAAGGGACAGCTATGGCTACACCTTC.

The rearrangement uses TRBV19 and TRBJ1-1; D perhaps matches TRBD1 (6 bases). Per germline, CDR1 LNHDA and CDR2 SQIVND (reference sequence). V lost 3 bases and J 2 bases, leaving 16 bases between the germline ends. The CDR3 runs 16 residues. The CDR3 sequence is CASSIPGQGINTEAFF. The CDR3 bases are TGTGCCAGTAGTATTCCCGGGCAGGGGATCAACACTGAAGCTTTCTTT.

V gene TRBV15 combines with J gene TRBJ1-2; weak D call: TRBD1 (5 bases). The CDR3 is made up of 16 amino acids. CDR1 is LNHNV and CDR2 is YYDKDF in the germline V gene (reference sequence). V lost 2 bases and J 0 bases, leaving 13 bases between the germline ends. CDR3 protein: CATSRSRQSPNYGYTF. As DNA, the CDR3 is TGTGCCACCAGCAGATCTAGACAGAGCCCTAACTATGGCTACACCTTC. Full variable domain (missing parts from reference TRBV15 and TRBJ1-2): DAMVIQNPRYQVTQFGKPVTLSCSQTLNHNVMYWYQQKSSQAPKLLFHYYDKDFNNEADTPDNFQSRRPNTSFCFLDIRSPGLGDTAMYLCATSRSRQSPNYGYTFGSGTRLTVV.